This T cell receptor (beta chain) was retrieved from a study of T cell responses to AZD1222 COVID-19 vaccine. Overall study findings and caveats: Spike-spanning, vaccine-associated CD4 TCRs were dominant at 160-218 and 743-854.

CDR3 length equals 15 residues. The germline V and J ends were trimmed by 4 bases and 6 bases, with 15 bases remaining between them. Germline V CDR1 and CDR2: LNHDA, SQIVND (reference sequence). A word on this clone: Its antigen is still unknown.

TCRdb keeps only in-frame clones here, not all; method: immunoSEQ multiplex PCR. The sample carries fewer than 150,000 clones, roughly 91% recorded once. The source is an adult who received the AZD1222 COVID-19 vaccine. The rearrangement joins TRBV19 to TRBJ2-2, with D possibly TRBD1 on 5 matching bases. Here the sequenced sample was peripheral blood, taken 28 days after the second AZD1222 dose. For the CDR3, the DNA is TGTGCCAGTAGTAATGGTGAAAGGGGTTCCGGGGAGCTGTTTTTT. Protein: CASSNGERGSGELFF.